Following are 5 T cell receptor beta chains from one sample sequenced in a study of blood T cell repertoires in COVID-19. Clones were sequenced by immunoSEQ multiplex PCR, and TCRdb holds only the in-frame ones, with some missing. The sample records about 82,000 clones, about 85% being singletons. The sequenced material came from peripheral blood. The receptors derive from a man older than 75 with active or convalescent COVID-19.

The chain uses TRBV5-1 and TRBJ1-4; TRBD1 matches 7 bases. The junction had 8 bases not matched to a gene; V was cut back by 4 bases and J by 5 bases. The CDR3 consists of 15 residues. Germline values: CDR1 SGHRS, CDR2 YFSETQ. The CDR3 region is CASSGSGQRNEKLFF. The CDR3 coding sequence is TGCGCCAGCAGCGGGTCGGGACAGAGAAATGAAAAACTGTTTTTT.

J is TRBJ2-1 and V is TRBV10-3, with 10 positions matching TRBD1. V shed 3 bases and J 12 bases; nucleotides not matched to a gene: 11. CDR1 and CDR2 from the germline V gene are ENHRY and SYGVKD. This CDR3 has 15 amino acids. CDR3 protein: CAISDETGGKTGQFF. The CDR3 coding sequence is TGTGCCATCAGTGACGAGACAGGGGGCAAGACGGGGCAGTTCTTC.

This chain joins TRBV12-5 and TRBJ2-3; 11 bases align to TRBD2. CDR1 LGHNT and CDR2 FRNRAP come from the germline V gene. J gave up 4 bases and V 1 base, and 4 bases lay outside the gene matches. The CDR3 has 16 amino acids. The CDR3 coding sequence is TGTGCTAGTGGTTTGGACCTAGCGGGAGGTGCAGATACGCAGTATTTT. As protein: CASGLDLAGGADTQYF.

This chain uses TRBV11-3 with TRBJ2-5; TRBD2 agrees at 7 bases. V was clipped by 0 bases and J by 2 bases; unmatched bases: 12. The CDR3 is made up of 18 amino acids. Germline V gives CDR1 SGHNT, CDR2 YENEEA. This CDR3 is CASSLDGSGGSEQETQYF. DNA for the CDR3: TGTGCCAGCAGCTTAGATGGTTCAGGCGGGAGCGAACAAGAGACCCAGTACTTC.

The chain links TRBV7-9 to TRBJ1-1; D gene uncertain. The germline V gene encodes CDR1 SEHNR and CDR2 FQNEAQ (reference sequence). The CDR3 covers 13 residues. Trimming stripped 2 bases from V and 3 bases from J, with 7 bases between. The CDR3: CASSLLEDTEAFF. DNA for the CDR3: TGTGCCAGCAGCTTATTGGAGGACACTGAAGCTTTCTTT.